These 25 T cell receptor beta chains originate from one sample sequenced in a study of beta chain features in type 1 diabetes. Study-wide results and caveats: TCRB CDR3 length was moderately but significantly reduced in all four CD4+ subsets of Type 1 diabetes patients.

Antigen specificity for these receptors is unknown. Expressed TCRB transcripts were sequenced after all isolated RNA was converted to cDNA. Sequencing was performed with immunoSEQ multiplex PCR; in TCRdb, only in-frame clones are kept and a portion is missing. The sample includes about 660,000 clones, over 12% seen only once; the top ten take around 0.04%. The sequenced material came from naive CD4+ T cells from blood. The receptors were sampled from a man aged 18-30 years with type 1 diabetes.

This clone has just a few counts. CDR3 nucleotide sequence: TGTGCCAGTAGTCCCCAGGGTACTGGGTATGGCTACACCTTC. Protein sequence: CASSPQGTGYGYTF. This chain uses TRBV19 with TRBJ1-2, with a tentative D call TRBD1 (5 bases). Trimming took off 5 bases at V and 5 bases at J, with 15 bases between the two ends. This CDR3 has 14 residues. CDR1 and CDR2 from the germline V gene are LNHDA and SQIVND (reference sequence).

This clone has a handful of counts. The genes are TRBV30 and TRBJ2-7, with D perhaps matching TRBD2 (6 bases). The V gene lost 3 bases and the J gene lost 6 bases, with 18 bases spanning the gap. Germline assignment: CDR1 GTSNPN and CDR2 SVGIG (reference sequence). The CDR3 has 14 residues. In nucleotides, the CDR3 is TGTGCCTGGAGGGAGGGTGTCTATTTGGGCGAGCAGTACTTC. This sequence encodes CAWREGVYLGEQYF.

This clone turned up a few times. V is TRBV30 and J is TRBJ2-3; no firm D call. Germline V gives CDR1 GTSNPN, CDR2 SVGIG (reference sequence). V shed 3 bases and J shed 6 bases, with 13 bases lying between them. This CDR3 contains 13 residues. The CDR3 nucleotides are TGTGCCTGGAGGGCCAGCGCCTACGATACGCAGTATTTT. Its translation: CAWRASAYDTQYF. The whole variable domain, remainder taken from reference TRBV30 and TRBJ2-3, is SQTIHQWPATLVQPVGSPLSLECTVEGTSNPNLYWYRQAAGRGLQLLFYSVGIGQISSEVPQNLSASRPQDRQFILSSKKLLLSDSGFYLCAWRASAYDTQYFGPGTRLTVL.

As regards this clone: Other DNA variants within this sample encode the same CDR3. The J gene is TRBJ2-7, the V gene TRBV6-5, with 7 bases fitting TRBD1. After removal of 6 bases from V and 4 bases from J, the junction contained 9 bases not matched to a gene. From germline, CDR1 is MNHEY and CDR2 SVGAGI. This CDR3 has 14 amino acids. CDR3 in amino acids: CASSFRDRSYEQYF. CDR3 in DNA: TGTGCCAGCAGCTTCCGGGACAGAAGTTACGAGCAGTACTTC.

This chain's CDR3 is CATSSRVGSDTAFF. DNA for the CDR3: TGTGCCACCAGCAGCCGAGTTGGGAGCGACACGGCTTTCTTT. The V and J genes are TRBV15 and TRBJ1-1; D is unresolved. Germline values: CDR1 LNHNV, CDR2 YYDKDF (reference sequence). The CDR3 spans 14 residues. V was trimmed by 3 bases and J by 11 bases, leaving 19 bases between them.

This clone came up a few times. The identical CDR3 is also encoded by other nucleotide sequences in the sample. The chain uses TRBV7-9 and TRBJ1-5, with D uncertain. V lost 1 base, J lost 7 bases, and 5 bases lay in between. Germline CDR1 reads SEHNR; CDR2 reads FQNEAQ (reference sequence). CDR3 length: 12 residues. As DNA, the CDR3 is TGTGCCAGCAGCTTAGTGGGGCAGCCCCAGCATTTT. Its protein product is CASSLVGQPQHF.

This clone was counted only a few times. Germline is not matched at one junction end, which may reflect a read error. This chain joins TRBV7-7 and TRBJ2-3; D remains ambiguous. From germline, CDR1 is SSHAT and CDR2 FNYEAQ (reference sequence). CDR3 length equals 14 residues. Written as DNA, the CDR3 is TGTGCTAGCAGCTTAGAGGACGGAAAGGATACGCAGTATTTT. This sequence encodes CASSLEDGKDTQYF.

V usage is TRBV19 and J usage is TRBJ2-5; 10 bases are shared with TRBD1. The V gene end was trimmed by 11 bases and the J gene end by 1 base; junction bases not matched to a gene: 13. This CDR3 spans 16 amino acids. Germline V gene lookup returns CDR1 LNHDA and CDR2 SQIVND (reference sequence). CDR3 sequence: CASGGGQGTLQETQYF. The CDR3 DNA is TGTGCCTCAGGCGGGGGACAGGGGACCCTCCAAGAGACCCAGTACTTC.

This clone was observed a handful of times. The rearrangement links TRBV14 to TRBJ2-2; 8 positions agree with TRBD1. Germline lookup yields CDR1 SGHDN and CDR2 FVKESK. The CDR3 covers 16 residues. The V and J ends lost 4 bases and 0 bases, in that order; junction bases with no gene match: 4. The CDR3 sequence: CASSPRGRTNTGELFF. Written as DNA, the CDR3 is TGTGCCAGCAGCCCCAGGGGGCGTACGAACACCGGGGAGCTGTTTTTT. Using reference TRBV14 and TRBJ2-2 for the parts outside the CDR3, the full variable domain is EAGVTQFPSHSVIEKGQTVTLRCDPISGHDNLYWYRRVMGKEIKFLLHFVKESKQDESGMPNNRFLAERTGGTYSTLKVQPAELEDSGVYFCASSPRGRTNTGELFFGEGSRLTVL.

This clone was detected only a few times. The genes are TRBV29-1 and TRBJ1-1; D call uncertain. This CDR3 is 12 amino acids long. Between the trimmed V and J ends, which lost 4 bases and 1 base, there was a span of 7 bases. CDR1 is SQVTM and CDR2 is ANQGSEA in the germline V gene. DNA for the CDR3: TGCAGCGTTGTTAAGCAGAACACTGAAGCTTTCTTT. Translating gives CSVVKQNTEAFF.

The sample holds a few counts of this clone. CDR3 in DNA: TGTGCCTGGAGTGTTCGGGGGCAGGGTCATCAGCCCCAGCATTTT. It codes for CAWSVRGQGHQPQHF. The chain has TRBV30 and TRBJ1-5, with D perhaps matching TRBD1 (6 bases). Germline V gene data show CDR1 as GTSNPN and CDR2 as SVGIG (reference sequence). V was shortened by 0 bases and J by 5 bases, with 14 bases between the two germline ends. The CDR3 runs 15 residues. Supplemented by reference TRBV30 and TRBJ1-5, the full variable domain reads SQTIHQWPATLVQPVGSPLSLECTVEGTSNPNLYWYRQAAGRGLQLLFYSVGIGQISSEVPQNLSASRPQDRQFILSSKKLLLSDSGFYLCAWSVRGQGHQPQHFGDGTRLSIL.

This chain uses TRBV4-2 with TRBJ1-4; 11 nucleotides line up with TRBD1. Losses at the gene ends were 10 bases for V and 5 bases for J; bases not matched to a gene: 15. The CDR3 sequence is 17 residues long. Germline V gene data show CDR1 as LGHNA and CDR2 as YNFKEQ. CDR3 sequence reads: CATRPEIRDRGNEKLFF. CDR3 DNA: TGTGCCACCAGACCCGAGATAAGGGACAGGGGGAATGAAAAACTGTTTTTT.

This clone has more than one count but fewer than ten. The J gene is TRBJ2-3, the V gene TRBV5-1; 9 nucleotides line up with TRBD2. The germline V gene encodes CDR1 SGHRS and CDR2 YFSETQ. This CDR3 region has 16 residues. With V trimmed by 4 bases and J by 6 bases, 12 bases remained unmatched. In DNA form, the CDR3 reads TGCGCCAGCAGCCTGTGGGGACTAGCTTCGTCGGATACGCAGTATTTT. This codes for CASSLWGLASSDTQYF.

This clone has only a few counts. This chain connects TRBV4-2 to TRBJ1-1, with D unclear. This CDR3 contains 11 residues. V lost 0 bases and J 10 bases, leaving 6 bases between the germline ends. The germline V gene encodes CDR1 LGHNA and CDR2 YNFKEQ. CDR3 nucleotide sequence: TGTGCCAGCAGCCAAGATTGGAGAGCTTTCTTT. Translation: CASSQDWRAFF.

The chain employs TRBV20-1 and TRBJ2-5, with no clear D. Germline CDR1 reads DFQATT; CDR2 reads SNEGSKA (reference sequence). The CDR3 length is 11 residues. V shed 7 bases and J shed 6 bases, with 12 bases lying between them. The CDR3 DNA reads as TGCAGTGTCAGGACCTCAAAGACCCAGTACTTC. As protein: CSVRTSKTQYF.

The rearrangement joins TRBV7-2 to TRBJ2-3; 7 bases align to TRBD1. CDR1 and CDR2 from the germline V gene are SGHTA and FQGNSA. Trimming at V came to 5 bases and at J to 3 bases, leaving 5 bases not matched to a gene. The CDR3 extends over 14 amino acids. The CDR3 here is CASSRDRNTDTQYF. The CDR3 DNA is TGTGCCAGCAGCCGGGACAGAAATACAGATACGCAGTATTTT.

In its sample, this clone was seen a few times. This rearrangement joins TRBV28 to TRBJ2-7; the D is unclear. In germline, CDR1 is MDHEN, CDR2 SYDVKM. The germline V and J ends were trimmed by 2 bases and 3 bases, with 11 bases remaining between them. This CDR3 spans 14 amino acids. The CDR3 DNA reads TGTGCCAGCAGTTTAGTGTTGCAAATCTACGAGCAGTACTTC. This translates into CASSLVLQIYEQYF.

This clone was counted a few times. J is TRBJ2-5 and V is TRBV30, with 7 bases aligning to TRBD1. V gave up 2 bases and J gave up 6 bases; unmatched junction bases: 6. Per germline, CDR1 GTSNPN and CDR2 SVGIG (reference sequence). The CDR3 has 13 residues. The CDR3 region is CAWSLGQSQTQYF. The CDR3 DNA is TGTGCCTGGAGTTTGGGACAGTCACAGACCCAGTACTTC.

The chain couples TRBV5-1 to TRBJ2-1; D not certain. V lost 2 bases and J lost 6, with 9 bases in between. The CDR3 is made up of 13 amino acids. Germline V lookup: CDR1 SGHRS, CDR2 YFSETQ. The CDR3 is CASSLSLGNEQFF. The DNA of the CDR3 is TGCGCCAGCAGCTTATCTCTAGGCAATGAGCAGTTCTTC. Complete variable domain (other parts from reference TRBV5-1 and TRBJ2-1): KAGVTQTPRYLIKTRGQQVTLSCSPISGHRSVSWYQQTPGQGLQFLFEYFSETQRNKGNFPGRFSGRQFSNSRSEMNVSTLELGDSALYLCASSLSLGNEQFFGPGTRLTVL.

This clone was recorded a few times. The chain carries TRBV4-2 and TRBJ1-2, with 8 bases aligning to TRBD1. Germline V lookup: CDR1 LGHNA, CDR2 YNFKEQ. V lost 3 bases, J lost 13 bases, and 7 bases stayed unmatched. The CDR3 sequence is 12 residues long. The CDR3 here is CASSQPDRVVTF. The CDR3 DNA follows: TGTGCCAGCAGCCAGCCGGACAGGGTGGTCACCTTC.

This clone was recorded a few times. The rearrangement joins TRBV4-2 to TRBJ2-7; tentatively, D is TRBD1 (5 bases). The length of the CDR3 is 14 residues. The V end was cut by 4 bases, the J end by 3 bases, with 13 bases between. In germline, CDR1 is LGHNA, CDR2 YNFKEQ. The CDR3 protein is CASSRHRTYYEQYF. The CDR3 DNA sequence: TGTGCCAGCAGCCGCCACAGGACCTACTACGAGCAGTACTTC.

V usage is TRBV10-3 and J usage is TRBJ2-1; TRBD1 is a possible D gene (6 bases). There are 14 residues in the CDR3. The germline gives CDR1 ENHRY, CDR2 SYGVKD. Trimming took off 10 bases at V and 4 bases at J, with 17 bases between the two ends. The CDR3 reads CASAGQPAYNEQFF. CDR3 nucleotides: TGTGCCAGCGCTGGACAGCCTGCGTACAATGAGCAGTTCTTC.

This chain connects TRBV30 to TRBJ1-3; the match to TRBD1 covers 8 bases. The trim removed 4 bases at V and 3 bases at J, leaving 5 bases unmatched. The CDR3 consists of 14 residues. Germline CDR1 reads GTSNPN; CDR2 reads SVGIG (reference sequence). The DNA of the CDR3 is TGTGCCTGGAAGTTCGGGACAGGTGGAAACACCATATATTTT. It is translated as CAWKFGTGGNTIYF.

This clone showed up just a few times. This chain links TRBV4-3 with TRBJ1-6, with D possibly matching TRBD1 (5 bases). V dropped 0 bases and J dropped 13 bases, with 16 bases sitting between them. This CDR3 has 15 amino acids. Germline V gives CDR1 LGHNA, CDR2 YSLEER. The CDR3 bases are TGCGCCAGCAGCCAAGATTGGGTGGGGGTAGGGCCCCTCCACTTT. This encodes CASSQDWVGVGPLHF.

This clone was seen only a few times. The chain combines TRBV29-1 with TRBJ2-4; no clear D gene. Trimming cost V 4 bases and J 0 bases, with 10 bases left between them. CDR3 length: 14 amino acids. From germline, CDR1 is SQVTM and CDR2 ANQGSEA. In DNA, the CDR3 is TGCAGCGTTGCAGATCATTTAGCCAAAAACATTCAGTACTTC. Protein sequence: CSVADHLAKNIQYF.